The 29 T cell receptor beta chains below were found in one sample sequenced in a study of radiation and T cells in renal cell carcinoma. Time point: blood 4 weeks post-SBRT, at nephrectomy. The treatment was: 15 Gy SBRT to primary tumor, nephrectomy 4 weeks later. The method was immunoSEQ multiplex PCR; TCRdb's version includes in-frame clones alone and lacks a portion of them. The table lists 150,000 to 200,000 clones, roughly 90% of them singletons. The input for sequencing was blood, taken from a patient whose treatment included radiotherapy and nephrectomy. Receptors originate from a woman aged 50 to 60 with renal cell carcinoma.

The chain links TRBV1 to TRBJ2-5; TRBD2 reflects the table's D call only, with no check against the DNA. TRBV1 is labeled a pseudogene. The length of the CDR3 is 16 residues. DNA for the CDR3: TGCACCAGCAGCCAAAACACTAGCGGGGGGCTAGAGACCCAGTACTTC. Protein sequence: CTSSQNTSGGLETQYF.

This clone was seen a single time. J is TRBJ2-1 and V is TRBV7-9; D gene ambiguous. The length of the CDR3 is 13 residues. From germline, CDR1 is SEHNR and CDR2 FQNEAQ (reference sequence). V lost 6 bases to trimming and J lost 0 bases, with 6 bases between them. The CDR3 spells CASRFSSYNEQFF. In DNA, the CDR3 is TGTGCCAGCAGGTTTTCCTCCTACAATGAGCAGTTCTTC.

The V and J genes are TRBV9 and TRBJ2-1, with 9 bases identical to TRBD2. Germline V gene lookup returns CDR1 SGDLS and CDR2 YYNGEE. CDR3 length: 15 residues. The J segment lost 7 bases and the V segment lost 1 base, leaving 6 bases of the junction unmatched. The CDR3 here is CASSVSSGVGNEQFF. CDR3 sequence (DNA): TGTGCCAGCAGCGTATCTAGCGGGGTGGGGAATGAGCAGTTCTTC. Full variable domain (missing parts from reference TRBV9 and TRBJ2-1): DSGVTQTPKHLITATGQRVTLRCSPRSGDLSVYWYQQSLDQGLQFLIQYYNGEERAKGNILERFSAQQFPDLHSELNLSSLELGDSALYFCASSVSSGVGNEQFFGPGTRLTVL.

V gene TRBV10-3 combines with J gene TRBJ2-3; 11 bases fit TRBD2. The germline gives CDR1 ENHRY, CDR2 SYGVKD. CDR3 length: 15 residues. With V trimmed by 4 bases and J by 2 bases, 2 bases remained unmatched. The CDR3 DNA reads as TGTGCCATCAGTGGGGGACTAGCGGACACAGATACGCAGTATTTT. Its protein is CAISGGLADTDTQYF.

The V and J genes are TRBV14 and TRBJ1-2; D is undetermined. The CDR3 is 13 residues long. The germline V gene has CDR1 SGHDN and CDR2 FVKESK. Trimming cost V 1 base and J 8 bases, with 11 bases left between them. In DNA form, the CDR3 reads TGTGCCAGCAGCCAAGTAAGGAATTTCGGCTACACCTTC. Translating gives CASSQVRNFGYTF.

The rearrangement uses TRBV6-6 and TRBJ2-4, with a possible D match to TRBD1 (5 bases). This CDR3 has 12 residues. Looked up from germline, CDR1 is MNHNY and CDR2 is SVGAGI (reference sequence). Between the trimmed V and J ends, which lost 6 bases and 9 bases, there was a span of 12 bases. The DNA of the CDR3 is TGTGCCAGCAGCCTCGACAGAAGCATTCAGTACTTC. It specifies CASSLDRSIQYF.

The chain has TRBV29-1 and TRBJ2-2, with 7 bases lining up with TRBD1. The V and J ends lost 7 bases and 4 bases, in that order; junction bases with no gene match: 9. Per the germline V gene, CDR1 is SQVTM and CDR2 is ANQGSEA. The CDR3 has 14 residues. For the CDR3, the DNA is TGCAGCGGGTGGGACAGCCGCAGCACCGGGGAGCTGTTTTTT. Residues: CSGWDSRSTGELFF.

The chain carries TRBV6-1 and TRBJ2-3; 7 positions agree with TRBD1. J gave up 2 bases and V 4 bases, and 6 bases lay outside the gene matches. This CDR3 spans 15 amino acids. Germline V gene sequence: CDR1 MNHNS, CDR2 SASEGT. The CDR3 loop is CASSAGQYFTDTQYF. CDR3 in DNA: TGTGCCAGCAGTGCGGGACAGTACTTCACAGATACGCAGTATTTT.

Notes on this clone: Other DNA sequences of this sample code for an identical CDR3. The chain carries TRBV19 and TRBJ1-2, with D maybe TRBD1 (6 bases). Trimming pared 3 bases from V and 5 bases from J, leaving 7 bases between. CDR1 LNHDA and CDR2 SQIVND come from the germline V gene (reference sequence). CDR3 length: 12 amino acids. CDR3 in amino acids: CASSIQGYGYTF. DNA of the CDR3: TGTGCCAGTAGTATCCAGGGGTATGGCTACACCTTC.

The table lists this clone with a count of one. J is TRBJ2-5 and V is TRBV19, with 12 bases identical to TRBD2. The CDR3 runs to 17 residues. With 4 bases clipped from V and 2 bases from J, the junction kept 8 bases outside the gene matches. Germline V gives CDR1 LNHDA, CDR2 SQIVND (reference sequence). The CDR3 sequence: CASSKTPTSGGQETQYF. The CDR3 bases are TGTGCCAGTAGTAAAACCCCGACTAGCGGGGGACAAGAGACCCAGTACTTC.

The chain has TRBV4-1 and TRBJ2-5, with D perhaps given as TRBD1 or TRBD2 (5 bases each). The germline V gene encodes CDR1 MGHRA and CDR2 YSYEKL. The CDR3 is 15 residues long. The ends were cut back, 0 bases at V and 5 bases at J, with 13 bases in the middle. CDR3 protein: CASSQDREGMETQYF. The CDR3 nucleotides read TGCGCCAGCAGCCAAGATCGCGAGGGGATGGAGACCCAGTACTTC.

This chain joins TRBV7-9 and TRBJ1-1; D call uncertain. Trimming pared 1 base from V and 6 bases from J, leaving 6 bases between. The germline CDR1 and CDR2 sequences are SEHNR and FQNEAQ (reference sequence). This CDR3 is built from 12 residues. In nucleotides, the CDR3 is TGTGCCAGCAGCTTAGGGCCGGCTGAAGCTTTCTTT. Translating gives CASSLGPAEAFF.

V usage is TRBV29-1 and J usage is TRBJ1-2; 8 positions match TRBD1. Per the germline V gene, CDR1 is SQVTM and CDR2 is ANQGSEA. This CDR3 is 16 amino acids long. Trimming at V came to 4 bases and at J to 2 bases, leaving 12 bases not matched to a gene. The CDR3 DNA is TGCAGCGTTGTAGGAGGCAGGGGGCTTTCAAACTATGGCTACACCTTC. Protein product: CSVVGGRGLSNYGYTF. The entire variable domain, with the rest obtained from reference TRBV29-1 and TRBJ1-2, is as follows: SAVISQKPSRDICQRGTSLTIQCQVDSQVTMMFWYRQQPGQSLTLIATANQGSEATYESGFVIDKFPISRPNLTFSTLTVSNMSPEDSSIYLCSVVGGRGLSNYGYTFGSGTRLTVV.

This chain uses TRBV6-5 with TRBJ2-5; a possible D gene is TRBD2 (6 bases). V was pared by 2 bases and J by 2 bases, with 9 bases between. Germline V lookup: CDR1 MNHEY, CDR2 SVGAGI. The CDR3 runs 14 residues. CDR3 coding DNA: TGTGCCAGCAGTTACCCCGGGGGTCAAGAGACCCAGTACTTC. Protein: CASSYPGGQETQYF.

The V and J genes are TRBV5-1 and TRBJ1-5; no clear D gene. V was clipped by 0 bases and J by 3 bases, with 7 bases between them. Germline CDR1 is SGHRS and CDR2 is YFSETQ. The CDR3 runs 14 residues. Here the CDR3 DNA reads TGCGCCAGCAGCTTGGGAGGGCACAATCAGCCCCAGCATTTT. As protein: CASSLGGHNQPQHF.

This sequence joins TRBV5-6 and TRBJ2-6, with D possibly matching TRBD1 (6 bases). The CDR3 extends over 15 amino acids. Germline CDR1 SGHDT, CDR2 YYEEEE. Between the trimmed V and J ends, which lost 2 bases and 3 bases, there was a span of 9 bases. The CDR3 DNA reads TGTGCCAGCAGCTTCCTACAGGGTGGGGCCAACGTCCTGACTTTC. Amino acids: CASSFLQGGANVLTF.

The V gene is TRBV29-1, the J gene TRBJ1-4, with 8 bases identical to TRBD1. The CDR3 has 15 residues. V lost 1 base to trimming and J lost 7 bases; unmatched junction nucleotides: 8. CDR1 is SQVTM and CDR2 is ANQGSEA in the germline V gene. The CDR3 DNA sequence: TGCAGCGTTGAAGTAACAGGGGGGCTAGGTGAAAAACTGTTTTTT. Protein sequence: CSVEVTGGLGEKLFF.

The V call is TRBV7-8, the J call TRBJ1-6; 7 bases are shared with TRBD1. The V gene end was trimmed by 3 bases and the J gene end by 9 bases; junction bases not matched to a gene: 5. This CDR3 spans 14 amino acids. The germline gives CDR1 SGHVS, CDR2 FQNEAQ. This CDR3 reads CASSFGQETSPLHF. The CDR3 DNA sequence: TGTGCCAGCAGCTTCGGACAGGAAACTTCACCCCTCCACTTT. The variable domain in full, completed from reference TRBV7-8 and TRBJ1-6, reads GAGVSQSPRYKVAKRGQDVALRCDPISGHVSLFWYQQALGQGPEFLTYFQNEAQLDKSGLPSDRFFAERPEGSVSTLKIQRTQQEDSAVYLCASSFGQETSPLHFGNGTRLTVT.

This clone has only one observation. The chain recombines TRBV13 with TRBJ2-2, with 11 nucleotides matching TRBD2. V was clipped by 1 base and J by 2 bases; unmatched bases: 6. CDR3 length: 18 residues. CDR1 and CDR2 (germline): PRHDT, FYEKMQ (reference sequence). The CDR3 loop is CASSLEASGGFNTGELFF. CDR3 nucleotides: TGTGCCAGCAGCTTAGAGGCTAGCGGGGGGTTCAACACCGGGGAGCTGTTTTTT.

This clone was detected only once. The chain couples TRBV2 to TRBJ2-1, with TRBD1 matching over 8 bases. The germline V gene encodes CDR1 SNHLY and CDR2 FYNNEI. Trimming at V came to 2 bases and at J to 0 bases, leaving 0 bases not matched to a gene. This CDR3 has 15 amino acids. The CDR3 region has the DNA TGTGCCAGCAGTGAAACAGGGGGCTCCTACAATGAGCAGTTCTTC. The encoded protein is CASSETGGSYNEQFF.

This clone was detected only once. J is TRBJ1-1 and V is TRBV7-9, with D possibly TRBD1 on 6 matching bases. This CDR3 is 14 amino acids long. Germline CDR1 and CDR2: SEHNR and FQNEAQ (reference sequence). Trimming removed 1 base from V and 11 bases from J, with 17 bases in between. CDR3 in amino acids: CASSLVAGGEVAFF. The CDR3 DNA reads as TGTGCCAGCAGCTTAGTAGCGGGGGGCGAGGTCGCTTTCTTT.

This clone was seen a few times. This chain uses TRBV7-2 with TRBJ2-2; 11 positions match TRBD1. The germline V gene has CDR1 SGHTA and CDR2 FQGNSA. The CDR3 consists of 16 residues. V gave up 0 bases and J gave up 7 bases; unmatched junction bases: 4. The CDR3 coding sequence is TGTGCCAGCAGCTTAGCCGGACAGGGGGCGCACGGGGAGCTGTTTTTT. Protein product: CASSLAGQGAHGELFF.

This clone showed up just a few times. The chain couples TRBV7-9 to TRBJ1-1; 11 bases are a match to TRBD1. J was trimmed by 6 bases and V by 5 bases; bases with no gene match: 11. This CDR3 spans 16 amino acids. Germline V gene data show CDR1 as SEHNR and CDR2 as FQNEAQ (reference sequence). The CDR3 coding sequence is TGTGCCAGCAGCCTGGGGTGGGGACAGGGGGAATCTGAAGCTTTCTTT. This gives the protein CASSLGWGQGESEAFF.

This chain uses TRBV5-1 with TRBJ2-1; D call uncertain. V gave up 0 bases and J gave up 0 bases, with 13 bases separating them. CDR1 and CDR2 (germline): SGHRS, YFSETQ. This CDR3 has 17 residues. The CDR3 is CASSLASPSSSYNEQFF. The CDR3 region has the DNA TGCGCCAGCAGCTTGGCATCTCCCTCTAGCTCCTACAATGAGCAGTTCTTC.

This clone was seen a few times. The chain links TRBV2 to TRBJ1-2, with D perhaps matching TRBD1 (6 bases). Germline assignment: CDR1 SNHLY and CDR2 FYNNEI. The CDR3 totals 14 residues. V shed 7 bases and J shed 8 bases, with 20 bases lying between them. CDR3: CASTQDSESSGYTF. As DNA, the CDR3 is TGTGCCAGCACCCAGGACAGCGAAAGTAGCGGCTACACCTTC.

CDR3 loop: CASKGRNNEQFF. The CDR3 DNA is TGTGCCAGTAAGGGCAGGAACAATGAGCAGTTCTTC. The chain combines TRBV19 with TRBJ2-1; D is ambiguous. The germline CDR1 and CDR2 sequences are LNHDA and SQIVND (reference sequence). This CDR3 region has 12 residues. With 7 bases removed from V and 5 bases from J, the gap between germline ends came to 9 bases. Full variable domain (remainder filled in from reference TRBV19 and TRBJ2-1): DGGITQSPKYLFRKEGQNVTLSCEQNLNHDAMYWYRQDPGQGLRLIYYSQIVNDFQKGDIAEGYSVSREKKESFPLTVTSAQKNPTAFYLCASKGRNNEQFFGPGTRLTVL.

This clone was seen only once. This chain joins TRBV6-5 and TRBJ1-1, with TRBD1 as a possible D gene (5 bases). The CDR3 runs 10 residues. The germline V gene has CDR1 MNHEY and CDR2 SVGAGI. Trimming cost V 7 bases and J 11 bases, with 11 bases left between them. The CDR3 loop reads CASMGRKAFF. The CDR3 DNA is TGTGCCAGCATGGGGCGGAAGGCTTTCTTT.

The CDR3 DNA is TGTGCCAGTAGTATAGTCCAGGGGAGAGATACGCAGTATTTT. Protein sequence: CASSIVQGRDTQYF. The V and J genes are TRBV19 and TRBJ2-3, with D possibly being TRBD1 (6 bases). Looked up from germline, CDR1 is LNHDA and CDR2 is SQIVND (reference sequence). The CDR3 sequence is 14 residues long. Trimming left V 1 base short and J 5 bases short, with 10 bases between.

This chain connects TRBV7-3 to TRBJ2-3; D could derive from TRBD1 or TRBD2 (6 bases each). The CDR3 runs 15 residues. CDR1 is SGHTA and CDR2 is FQGTGA in the germline V gene. Between the trimmed V and J ends, which lost 3 bases and 2 bases, there was a span of 12 bases. Here the CDR3 reads CASSFAGGPTDTQYF. DNA of the CDR3: TGTGCCAGCAGCTTCGCCGGGGGCCCCACAGATACGCAGTATTTT.